This T cell receptor beta chain derives from a study of early stage breast cancer tumors. Study-level information: Of some 17 invasive breast tumors, about a dozen were hormone receptor-positive, HER2-negative. Study conclusions and caveats: Tumors had approximately 2.5-fold higher T cell density than normal breast. Tumor and normal breast were distinguished via blood comparison in 14 of 16 patients.

Only in-frame clones appear in the TCRdb table, and some are missing; sequencing was by immunoSEQ multiplex PCR. In the table there are 3,300 or so clones, under 70% of which are singletons. Trimming took 6 bases from V and 2 from J, leaving 12 bases between them. The V gene's germline CDR1 is MNHEY and CDR2 SVGAGI. The CDR3 covers 14 residues. On this clone: As yet, its antigen is unknown.

Each tumor contributed about 20-50 mg of diced tissue. This receptor was obtained from a person between 35 and 49 years old with breast cancer. Sample: breast tumor tissue. The genes are TRBV6-5 and TRBJ2-3, with a possible D match to TRBD2 (6 bases). The CDR3 loop reads CASRPGLITDTQYF. In DNA, the CDR3 is TGTGCCAGCAGGCCGGGACTCATCACAGATACGCAGTATTTT.